The next 32 T cell receptor beta chains were all read from a single sample in a study of T cells in localized non-small cell lung cancer. The protocol was immunoSEQ multiplex PCR, while the TCRdb copy is restricted to in-frame clones and leaves out a portion. The sample holds approximately 11,000 clones, around half seen once. This specimen was lymph node tissue, taken before any cancer treatment. The receptors stem from a woman aged 40-69 years with stage II squamous cell lung carcinoma.

This chain uses TRBV10-3 with TRBJ1-3; 7 positions agree with TRBD1. Trimming took 6 bases from V and 0 from J; bases not matched to a gene: 5. The CDR3 length is 15 residues. Per germline, CDR1 ENHRY and CDR2 SYGVKD. The DNA for the CDR3 is TGTGCCATCAGCCGACAGGGTCTCTCTGGAAACACCATATATTTT. Its translation: CAISRQGLSGNTIYF.

The V call is TRBV18, the J call TRBJ1-1; no firm D call. The CDR3 runs 14 residues. The V gene lost 6 bases and the J gene lost 0 bases, with 11 bases spanning the gap. Germline CDR1 KGHSH, CDR2 LQKENI. This CDR3 is CASSGDGVNTEAFF. DNA of the CDR3: TGTGCCAGCTCGGGTGACGGCGTGAACACTGAAGCTTTCTTT.

The chain couples TRBV19 to TRBJ2-7, with 8 bases identical to TRBD1. The CDR3 length is 15 residues. The J segment lost 3 bases and the V segment lost 3 bases, leaving 7 bases of the junction unmatched. Per germline, CDR1 LNHDA and CDR2 SQIVND (reference sequence). CDR3 DNA sequence: TGTGCCAGTAGTATGACCGGACAGGGAAACTACGAGCAGTACTTC. The encoded protein is CASSMTGQGNYEQYF.

This clone was detected only once. This rearrangement joins TRBV10-2 to TRBJ1-1; no firm D call. Germline V gene lookup returns CDR1 WSHSY and CDR2 SAAADI. V lost 7 bases and J 1 base, leaving 7 bases between the germline ends. The CDR3 spans 12 residues. The CDR3 DNA is TGCGCCAGCAATCAGCCGAACACTGAAGCTTTCTTT. The encoded protein is CASNQPNTEAFF.

V is TRBV28 and J is TRBJ2-4, with D perhaps matching TRBD1 (6 bases). The CDR3 runs 15 residues. V lost 5 bases, J lost 8 bases, and 19 bases lay in between. Germline V CDR1 and CDR2: MDHEN, SYDVKM. CDR3 in amino acids: CASSPPMTGPDIQYF. The DNA of the CDR3 is TGTGCCAGCAGTCCACCGATGACAGGTCCGGACATTCAGTACTTC.

This clone has more than one count but fewer than ten. CDR3 in DNA: TGTGCCAGCAGTCCTAGCGGGGGCTCGCTGGATACGCAGTATTTT. The encoded protein is CASSPSGGSLDTQYF. The chain has TRBV7-7 and TRBJ2-3, with TRBD2 identical over 10 bases. Per the germline V gene, CDR1 is SSHAT and CDR2 is FNYEAQ (reference sequence). The length of the CDR3 is 15 residues. Germline trimming cut 6 bases from V and 6 bases from J; bases unmatched to any gene: 9.

The gene calls are TRBV15 and TRBJ1-2, with 9 nucleotides matching TRBD1. V was pared by 2 bases and J by 1 base, with 5 bases of the junction left unmatched. This CDR3 spans 16 amino acids. Germline V gives CDR1 LNHNV, CDR2 YYDKDF (reference sequence). Written as DNA, the CDR3 is TGTGCCACCAGCAGATATACAGGGGGCGGTAACTATGGCTACACCTTC. Its translation is CATSRYTGGGNYGYTF.

In its sample, this clone was seen a few times. The chain links TRBV7-6 to TRBJ2-1; perhaps TRBD1 as D (5 bases). V was cut by 7 bases and J by 8 bases, with 24 bases left in between. This CDR3 has 16 amino acids. Per germline, CDR1 SGHVS and CDR2 FNYEAQ. Written as DNA, the CDR3 is TGTGCCAGCAAGATCTTAAGGGGTACACCTGGGGATGAGCAGTTCTTC. Protein product: CASKILRGTPGDEQFF.

As regards this clone: The read stops 1 residue short of the end of the CDR3; the missing end is completed from the germline J gene. V usage is TRBV6-1 and J usage is TRBJ1-5; unclear D gene. The length of the CDR3 is 13 residues. Germline V gene data show CDR1 as MNHNS and CDR2 as SASEGT. The ends were cut back, 0 bases at V and 9 bases at J, with 9 bases in the middle. The CDR3 loop is CASSEALPWPQHF. Partial CDR3 DNA: TGTGCCAGCAGTGAAGCGCTTCCCTGGCCCCAGCAT.

V gene TRBV18 combines with J gene TRBJ2-5; D is unclear. The CDR3 totals 14 residues. V was pared by 0 bases and J by 5 bases, with 10 bases between. The germline CDR1 and CDR2 sequences are KGHSH and LQKENI. For the CDR3, the DNA is TGTGCCAGCTCACCACCCGGCCGCCGGGAGACCCAGTACTTC. It yields the protein CASSPPGRRETQYF.

The chain has TRBV12-5 and TRBJ2-2; 7 bases agree with TRBD2. The CDR3 has 16 amino acids. CDR1 and CDR2 (germline): LGHNT, FRNRAP. V was clipped by 2 bases and J by 1 base; unmatched bases: 4. The CDR3 sequence: CASGLISGGNTGELFF. The CDR3 bases are TGTGCTAGTGGTTTGATCTCGGGAGGGAACACCGGGGAGCTGTTTTTT.

In DNA form, the CDR3 reads TGTGCCACCCAAGAGCCAGGGAACACTGAAGCTTTCTTT. Translation gives CATQEPGNTEAFF. This chain connects TRBV6-8 to TRBJ1-1; unclear D gene. In germline, CDR1 is MNHGY, CDR2 SAAAGT. The CDR3 runs 13 residues. V gave up 10 bases and J gave up 1 base, with 13 bases separating them.

The chain couples TRBV14 to TRBJ1-4, with unresolved D. CDR1 and CDR2 (germline): SGHDN, FVKESK. V was trimmed by 1 base and J by 4 bases, leaving 10 bases between them. This CDR3 comprises 15 residues. The CDR3 is CASSQALDYNEKLFF. In nucleotides, the CDR3 is TGTGCCAGCAGCCAAGCTTTAGACTATAATGAAAAACTGTTTTTT.

The chain employs TRBV9 and TRBJ2-3; 7 bases are a match to TRBD2. In germline, CDR1 is SGDLS, CDR2 YYNGEE. V was clipped by 0 bases and J by 0 bases; unmatched bases: 1. The CDR3 consists of 15 residues. CDR3 bases: TGTGCCAGCAGCGTAGGCGGGAGAAGCACAGATACGCAGTATTTT. Amino acids: CASSVGGRSTDTQYF.

The chain uses TRBV11-3 and TRBJ2-4, with 9 bases matching TRBD2. Germline V gene data show CDR1 as SGHNT and CDR2 as YENEEA. This CDR3 is built from 16 residues. The V segment lost 1 base and the J segment 6 bases; nucleotides outside the gene matches: 7. The CDR3 reads CASSLGGPSGINIQYF. The CDR3, as DNA: TGTGCCAGCAGCTTAGGAGGGCCTAGCGGGATAAACATTCAGTACTTC.

The rearrangement links TRBV5-1 to TRBJ1-3; no clear D gene. There are 14 residues in the CDR3. The germline V gene has CDR1 SGHRS and CDR2 YFSETQ. Trimming removed 3 bases from V and 5 bases from J, with 12 bases in between. The CDR3 nucleotides read TGCGCCAGCAGCTCCCCCGAGTCTAGAAACACCATATATTTT. Amino acids: CASSSPESRNTIYF.

The chain combines TRBV30 with TRBJ2-1; TRBD2 aligns across 11 bases. Germline CDR1 is GTSNPN and CDR2 is SVGIG (reference sequence). The CDR3 runs 15 residues. The junction had 10 bases not matched to a gene; V was cut back by 5 bases and J by 7 bases. CDR3 DNA: TGTGCCTGGGGTCTAGGCCTAGCGGGGGGAAATGAGCAGTTCTTC. Translation: CAWGLGLAGGNEQFF.

This clone was found a few times. V gene TRBV2 combines with J gene TRBJ2-3; D remains unclear. The length of the CDR3 is 15 residues. V lost 3 bases and J lost 0, with 10 bases in between. The germline CDR1 and CDR2 sequences are SNHLY and FYNNEI. The CDR3, as DNA: TGTGCCAGCAGTGAGAAGGTATCTAGCACAGATACGCAGTATTTT. Residues: CASSEKVSSTDTQYF.

The chain has TRBV6-8 and TRBJ1-3, with TRBD1 identical over 7 bases. The J segment lost 3 bases and the V segment lost 3 bases, leaving 14 bases of the junction unmatched. Germline CDR1 MNHGY, CDR2 SAAAGT. The CDR3 has 18 amino acids. CDR3 coding DNA: TGTGCCAGCAGTTATTCTTGGGGACAGTTCTTTCTTGGAAACACCATATATTTT. Protein sequence: CASSYSWGQFFLGNTIYF.

Concerning this clone: Relative to the germline gene, one junction end is altered; a read error may explain this. In DNA, the CDR3 is TGTGCCAGCGATAAACAGGGGAAAGGTAATTCACCCCTCCATTTT. It codes for CASDKQGKGNSPLHF. The chain links TRBV19 to TRBJ1-6, with 7 bases lining up with TRBD1. The CDR3 length is 15 residues. Looked up from germline, CDR1 is LNHDA and CDR2 is SQIVND (reference sequence).

The chain recombines TRBV6-1 with TRBJ1-4; unclear D gene. V was clipped by 1 base and J by 11 bases, with 14 bases between them. Germline V gene sequence: CDR1 MNHNS, CDR2 SASEGT. This CDR3 comprises 14 residues. The CDR3 DNA reads TGTGCCAGCAGTGAAGATAACAGTTCGTGGAAACTGTTTTTT. This translates into CASSEDNSSWKLFF.

CDR3: CATSQGEGYTF. CDR3 in DNA: TGTGCCACTAGCCAGGGGGAAGGCTACACCTTC. This chain joins TRBV19 and TRBJ1-2; 7 nucleotides match TRBD1. Germline CDR1 LNHDA, CDR2 SQIVND (reference sequence). This CDR3 contains 11 residues. V lost 10 bases and J lost 8; bases outside the gene matches: 7.

The chain carries TRBV19 and TRBJ1-1; no reliable D call. CDR1 LNHDA and CDR2 SQIVND come from the germline V gene (reference sequence). This CDR3 is built from 13 residues. Trimming removed 6 bases from V and 3 bases from J, with 11 bases in between. CDR3 DNA: TGTGCCAGTAGAGGGTCCCAGTACACTGAAGCTTTCTTT. Residues: CASRGSQYTEAFF.

The chain joins TRBV5-1 to TRBJ2-7, with a possible D match to TRBD2 (6 bases). Trimming removed 1 base at V and 5 bases at J, with 13 bases between. The CDR3 consists of 14 residues. Germline values: CDR1 SGHRS, CDR2 YFSETQ. The CDR3: CASSLTGRFNEQYF. The CDR3 DNA is TGCGCCAGCAGCTTGACCGGGAGATTCAACGAGCAGTACTTC. Filled out from reference TRBV5-1 and TRBJ2-7, the complete variable domain reads KAGVTQTPRYLIKTRGQQVTLSCSPISGHRSVSWYQQTPGQGLQFLFEYFSETQRNKGNFPGRFSGRQFSNSRSEMNVSTLELGDSALYLCASSLTGRFNEQYFGPGTRLTVT.

The chain recombines TRBV8-2 with TRBJ1-6; TRBD1, the table's D call, lacks a check against the DNA. TRBV8-2 is a listed pseudogene. CDR3 length equals 18 residues. The CDR3 DNA follows: TGTGCCAGCGGCCGCCCTCTTAGGACAGGGGTTTACCGGTCACCCCTCCACTTT. Residues: CASGRPLRTGVYRSPLHF.

By frequency in the sample, this clone is medium-sized. V gene TRBV6-8 combines with J gene TRBJ1-5, with a possible D match to TRBD1 (5 bases). Germline CDR1 MNHGY, CDR2 SAAAGT. With 6 bases removed from V and 4 bases from J, the gap between germline ends came to 13 bases. The CDR3 has 14 residues. Here the CDR3 DNA reads TGTGCCAGCAGCCGGGCAGGGTGGAATCAGCCCCAGCATTTT. This sequence encodes CASSRAGWNQPQHF.

Written as DNA, the CDR3 is TGTGCCAGCAGCCAAGGTTCGAGAGCCCATGGAGCTTTCTTT. Amino acids: CASSQGSRAHGAFF. The chain has TRBV14 and TRBJ1-1, with no clear D. The CDR3 totals 14 residues. Between the trimmed V and J ends, which lost 1 base and 10 bases, there was a span of 16 bases. Germline-derived CDR1 and CDR2 are SGHDN and FVKESK.

The table lists this clone with a few counts. V usage is TRBV11-3 and J usage is TRBJ2-7; D ambiguous. Looked up from germline, CDR1 is SGHNT and CDR2 is YENEEA. The CDR3 is 15 residues long. Trimming pared 5 bases from V and 4 bases from J, leaving 18 bases between. CDR3 amino acids: CASSPPSGKIYEQYF. The CDR3 region has the DNA TGTGCCAGCAGCCCTCCATCGGGCAAGATTTACGAGCAGTACTTC.

V and J are TRBV29-1 and TRBJ1-2; 7 nucleotides match TRBD1. CDR1 is SQVTM and CDR2 is ANQGSEA in the germline V gene. The CDR3 is 15 amino acids. Germline trimming cut 6 bases from V and 0 bases from J; bases unmatched to any gene: 10. The CDR3 spells CSVADRASPNYGYTF. In nucleotides, the CDR3 is TGCAGCGTGGCAGACAGGGCCTCTCCTAACTATGGCTACACCTTC. The full variable domain, its missing parts supplied by reference TRBV29-1 and TRBJ1-2, is SAVISQKPSRDICQRGTSLTIQCQVDSQVTMMFWYRQQPGQSLTLIATANQGSEATYESGFVIDKFPISRPNLTFSTLTVSNMSPEDSSIYLCSVADRASPNYGYTFGSGTRLTVV.

This clone was picked up one time. The chain recombines TRBV19 with TRBJ1-5; D unclear. The CDR3 contains 15 residues. V was shortened by 3 bases and J by 0 bases, with 9 bases between the two germline ends. The germline gives CDR1 LNHDA, CDR2 SQIVND (reference sequence). The CDR3 bases are TGTGCCAGTAGTATTGGCAGAAATAGCAATCAGCCCCAGCATTTT. It specifies CASSIGRNSNQPQHF.

This clone was detected only a few times. J is TRBJ2-5 and V is TRBV11-3; perhaps TRBD2 as D (5 bases). Trimming cost V 5 bases and J 4 bases, with 14 bases left between them. In germline, CDR1 is SGHNT, CDR2 YENEEA. This CDR3 contains 14 residues. The CDR3 DNA sequence: TGTGCCAGCAGCCCTGGGTCGAGCGGAGAGACCCAGTACTTC. Protein product: CASSPGSSGETQYF.

The J gene is TRBJ1-3, the V gene TRBV2; a possible D gene is TRBD1 (5 bases). CDR1 SNHLY and CDR2 FYNNEI come from the germline V gene. Trimming removed 7 bases at V and 4 bases at J, with 11 bases between. The CDR3 has 13 amino acids. CDR3 coding DNA: TGTGCCAGCAAGGCCAGGGCGGGAAACACCATATATTTT. This encodes CASKARAGNTIYF. Looking up the rest from reference TRBV2 and TRBJ1-3 gives the full variable domain: EPEVTQTPSHQVTQMGQEVILRCVPISNHLYFYWYRQILGQKVEFLVSFYNNEISEKSEIFDDQFSVERPDGSNFTLKIRSTKLEDSAMYFCASKARAGNTIYFGEGSWLTVV.